This record covers a single TCR beta chain. This entry comes from a study of blood T cell repertoires in COVID-19. Study at large: From the United States, Italy and Spain came samples of acute and convalescent COVID-19. Sample material is recorded as cDNA or gDNA derived from T cells, B-cell-depleted T cells, or PBMCs.

Between the trimmed V and J ends, which lost 4 bases and 9 bases, there was a span of 19 bases. CDR1 is MNHNY, CDR2 SVGAGI, per germline (reference sequence). This CDR3 is 15 amino acids long. Authors' analysis steps: It was from reference gene primer amplification that nucleated cell counts were estimated. Data came from immunoSEQ multiplex PCR; TCRdb stores just in-frame clones and leaves some out. V and J calls plus clone size are reproduced from that table; the DNA served to infer D and trimming. The sample shows roughly 410,000 clones, around 87% of them seen only once. This chain links TRBV6-6 with TRBJ2-1; possibly TRBD2 for D (5 bases). The material sequenced was peripheral blood. The TCR originated in a woman aged 55-70 years with COVID-19, enrolled during active disease. CDR3 sequence: CASSSDPQWRPEQFF. The CDR3 nucleotides are TGTGCCAGCAGTTCCGACCCCCAGTGGAGGCCTGAGCAGTTCTTC.